This T cell receptor (beta chain) is drawn from a study of chemoradiotherapy in HPV16-positive cancers. Study-level results: HPV-responsive T-cell expansion during chemoradiotherapy was linked to improved recurrence-free survival in HPV16-positive patients.

The CDR3 is 16 amino acids. Germline CDR1 MNHEY, CDR2 SMNVEV (reference sequence). Unmatched junction bases numbered 14, after V lost 6 bases and J lost 7 bases. Sequenced by immunoSEQ multiplex PCR; TCRdb stores in-frame clones only, minus some. The sample records tens of thousands of clones, roughly 94% being singletons. A note on this clone: What it recognizes is unknown.

J is TRBJ2-1 and V is TRBV27, with 8 bases matching TRBD2. The TCR was taken from a human donor with HPV-associated anogenital cancer. Collection of the sample occurred from a patient who underwent chemoradiotherapy. The CDR3 sequence: CASSDRGAGVLNEQFF. The CDR3 DNA follows: TGTGCCAGCAGCGACCGGGGAGCGGGAGTTTTAAATGAGCAGTTCTTC.